The present TCR beta chain was sequenced within a study of neurological immune-mediated disorders. The germline V and J ends were trimmed by 5 bases and 0 bases, with 13 bases remaining between them. The CDR3 has 15 amino acids. Germline CDR1 and CDR2: PRHDT and FYEKMQ (reference sequence). This clonotype was counted ten times or more. TCRdb re-called the 5' RACE reads with MiXCR, one entry per CDR3 protein. The sample holds 71,000 or so distinct CDR3 sequences; roughly an eighth are singletons and the top ten take 3.5% to 5.5%. Time point here: longitudinal time-point 1 (baseline). The unsorted libraries were prepared from 2 million PBMCs (stored at -80 C).

This TCR came from a female donor with HTLV-1-associated myelopathy (HAM/TSP). Sequenced: PBMCs. The chain couples TRBV13 to TRBJ1-1; unclear D gene. The CDR3 loop reads CASSNTTRMNTEAFF. CDR3 sequence (DNA): TGTGCCAGCAGCAACACGACCCGAATGAACACTGAAGCTTTCTTT.